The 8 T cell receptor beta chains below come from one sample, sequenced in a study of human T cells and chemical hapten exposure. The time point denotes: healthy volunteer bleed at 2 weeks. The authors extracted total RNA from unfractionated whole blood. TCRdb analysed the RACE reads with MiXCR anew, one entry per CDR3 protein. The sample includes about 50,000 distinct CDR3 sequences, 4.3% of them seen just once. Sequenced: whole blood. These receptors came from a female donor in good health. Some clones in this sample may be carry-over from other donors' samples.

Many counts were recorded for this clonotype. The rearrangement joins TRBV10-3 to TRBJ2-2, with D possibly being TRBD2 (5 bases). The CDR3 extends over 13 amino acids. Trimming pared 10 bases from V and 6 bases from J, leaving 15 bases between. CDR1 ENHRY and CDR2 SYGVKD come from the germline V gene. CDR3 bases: TGTGCCACCGCCCGGAGAGGGTCCGGGGAGCTGTTTTTT. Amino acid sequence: CATARRGSGELFF.

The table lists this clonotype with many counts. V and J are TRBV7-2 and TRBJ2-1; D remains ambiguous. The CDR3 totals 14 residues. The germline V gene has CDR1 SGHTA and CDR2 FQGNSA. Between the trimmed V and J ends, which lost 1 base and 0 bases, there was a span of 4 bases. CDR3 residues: CASSLDTSYNEQFF. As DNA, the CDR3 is TGTGCCAGCAGCTTAGATACCTCCTACAATGAGCAGTTCTTC.

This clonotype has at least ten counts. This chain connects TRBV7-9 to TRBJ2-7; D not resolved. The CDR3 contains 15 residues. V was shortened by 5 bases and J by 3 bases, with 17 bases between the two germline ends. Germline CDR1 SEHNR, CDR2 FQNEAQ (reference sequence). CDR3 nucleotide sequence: TGTGCCAGCAGCCCCCACCCCATCAAGGGCTACGAGCAGTACTTC. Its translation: CASSPHPIKGYEQYF.

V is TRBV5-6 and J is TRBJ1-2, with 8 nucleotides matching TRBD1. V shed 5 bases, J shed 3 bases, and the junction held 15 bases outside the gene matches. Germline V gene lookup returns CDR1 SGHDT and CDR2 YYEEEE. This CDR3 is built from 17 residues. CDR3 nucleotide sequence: TGTGCCAGCAGGCCCCGTGGGGCAGGGGGCACGGACTATGGCTACACCTTC. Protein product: CASRPRGAGGTDYGYTF.

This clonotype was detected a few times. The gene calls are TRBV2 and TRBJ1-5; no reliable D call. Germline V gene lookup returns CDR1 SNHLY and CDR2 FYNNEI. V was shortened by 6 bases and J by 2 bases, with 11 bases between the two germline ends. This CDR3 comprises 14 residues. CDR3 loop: CASRTPRGNQPQHF. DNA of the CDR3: TGTGCCAGCAGGACCCCTCGGGGCAATCAGCCCCAGCATTTT.

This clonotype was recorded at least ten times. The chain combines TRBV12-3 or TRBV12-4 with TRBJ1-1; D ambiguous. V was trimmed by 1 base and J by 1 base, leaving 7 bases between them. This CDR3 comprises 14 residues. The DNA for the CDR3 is TGTGCCAGCAGTTTAGTGACGGGGAACACTGAAGCTTTCTTT. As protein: CASSLVTGNTEAFF.

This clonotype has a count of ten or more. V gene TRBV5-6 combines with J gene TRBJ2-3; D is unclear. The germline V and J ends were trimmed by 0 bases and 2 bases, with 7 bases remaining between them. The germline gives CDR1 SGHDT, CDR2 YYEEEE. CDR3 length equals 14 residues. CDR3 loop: CASSLEGDTDTQYF. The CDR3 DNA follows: TGTGCCAGCAGCTTGGAGGGCGACACAGATACGCAGTATTTT. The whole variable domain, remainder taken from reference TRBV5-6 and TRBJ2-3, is DAGVTQSPTHLIKTRGQQVTLRCSPKSGHDTVSWYQQALGQGPQFIFQYYEEEERQRGNFPDRFSGHQFPNYSSELNVNALLLGDSALYLCASSLEGDTDTQYFGPGTRLTVL.

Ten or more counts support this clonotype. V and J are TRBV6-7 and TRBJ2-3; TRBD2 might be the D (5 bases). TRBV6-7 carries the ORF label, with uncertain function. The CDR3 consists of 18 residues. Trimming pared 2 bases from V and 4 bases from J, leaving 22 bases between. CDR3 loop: CASSYGPAGLVTPDTQYF. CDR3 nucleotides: TGTGCCAGCAGTTACGGTCCGGCGGGTCTTGTCACACCAGATACGCAGTATTTT.